The rows below give T cell receptor beta chains drawn from one sample of a study of CD4 T cells in relation to SARS-CoV-2 and coronaviruses. Their antigens remain unidentified. Only in-frame clones appear in the TCRdb table, and some are missing; sequencing was by immunoSEQ multiplex PCR. The sample includes tens of thousands of clones, over 70% seen only once; the top ten take roughly 18%. The source material was CD4+ T cells from PBMCs, cultured in vitro. These receptors all stem from a human donor in good health. Each CDR3 is given with its conserved first and last residue.

J gene,V gene,CDR3 protein
TRBJ1-1,TRBV30,CAWSTGMNTEAFF
TRBJ1-5,TRBV5-8,CASSLARTGGEPQHF
TRBJ1-3,TRBV11-2,CASSPLSGTIYF
TRBJ1-5,TRBV27,CASSRTGINQPQHF
TRBJ1-5,TRBV6-5,CASRPRTGSQPQHF
TRBJ2-7,TRBV5-1,CASSLSGYEQYF
TRBJ2-1,TRBV7-3,CASSLMGLGDEQFF
TRBJ2-7,TRBV10-3,CAISVSPGANYEQYF
TRBJ1-3,TRBV19,CASGPIGLGGTIYF
TRBJ1-1,TRBV14,CASSHDLEAFF
TRBJ1-3,TRBV30,CAWRKDGTVTGNTIYF
TRBJ1-1,TRBV7-9,CASNLQQGNTEAFF
TRBJ2-1,TRBV29-1,CSVQSAEQFF
TRBJ1-2,TRBV5-1,CASSPEASRGYTF
TRBJ1-1,TRBV25-1,CASSEVGGGAFF
TRBJ2-7,TRBV5-4,CASSLGGMFGQYF
TRBJ1-1,TRBV6-5,CASRSTETEAFF
TRBJ1-5,TRBV13,CASSLGGGNQPQHF
TRBJ2-1,TRBV19,CASSPSASSYNEQFF
TRBJ1-2,TRBV5-1,CASSSGQDPGGYTF
TRBJ2-3,TRBV6-5,CASSNPGQGTDTQYF
TRBJ1-1,TRBV11-1,CASSLQRDTEAFF
TRBJ1-5,TRBV19,CASSMRYSNQPQHF
TRBJ2-5,TRBV4-2,CASSRSDRGSPETQYF
TRBJ1-3,TRBV5-1,CASSVGPGNTIYF
TRBJ2-3,TRBV27,CASSRLDRTDTQYF
TRBJ1-4,TRBV25-1,CASSDLGREKLFF
TRBJ2-5,TRBV25-1,CASSAQETQYF
TRBJ2-7,TRBV15,CATSRDVGHLYEQYF
TRBJ1-5,TRBV6-1,CASSDRVDQPQHF
TRBJ1-5,TRBV6-4,CASFPTGTWVHQPQHF
TRBJ2-3,TRBV3-1/TRBV3-2,CASSQTGTTRTDTQYF
TRBJ2-7,TRBV29-1,CSVGEGGDEQYF
TRBJ2-7,TRBV28,CASSLYSVRQGPYEQYF
TRBJ2-7,TRBV5-1,CASSWTTGTHSEQYF
TRBJ2-7,TRBV6-5,CASTLSRVGEQYF
TRBJ2-1,TRBV3-1/TRBV3-2,CASSQYGRTQQNNEQFF
TRBJ2-7,TRBV6-5,CASNGLAGLGEQYF
TRBJ1-2,TRBV19,CASSALLTYGYTF
TRBJ2-6,TRBV19,CASSTEASGANVLTF
TRBJ2-7,TRBV10-3,CAISDLLDRAYEQYF
TRBJ2-4,TRBV27,CASPWTSGKNIQYF
TRBJ1-5,TRBV5-4,CASSFDKDQPQHF
TRBJ2-6,TRBV2,CASGPGTGANVLTF
TRBJ1-6,TRBV5-1,CASSLDGGASNSPLHF
TRBJ2-3,TRBV19,CASSFTSGSRGTDTQYF
TRBJ2-7,TRBV4-2,CASSQGTSEAKYEQYF
TRBJ1-1,TRBV7-3,CASSLGTPNTEAFF
TRBJ1-5,TRBV19,CASKERRGPNQPQHF
TRBJ1-4,TRBV5-1,CASSELNEKLFF
TRBJ1-1,TRBV19,CASTLNWAGDTEAFF
TRBJ2-7,TRBV5-1,CASSLAGARFGWQYF
TRBJ1-2,TRBV29-1,CSVEVSGQDSYGYTF
TRBJ1-1,TRBV7-9,CASSLSQGNTEAFF